This T cell receptor (beta chain) was obtained from a study of blood T cell repertoires in COVID-19. Study overall: Italy, Spain and the United States were the sources of the convalescent and acute COVID-19 samples. Nucleic acid was either cDNA or gDNA, and it came from T cells, B-cell-depleted T cells, or PBMCs.

The germline gives CDR1 SNHLY, CDR2 FYNNEI. The CDR3 runs to 12 residues. V lost 6 bases and J lost 2, with 8 bases in between. Authors' analysis steps: The authors estimated nucleated cell counts from reference gene primer amplification. Assay: immunoSEQ multiplex PCR; the TCRdb copy retains only in-frame clones and omits some. The V and J calls and clone size were taken over from that table, and D and trimming were inferred from the DNA. Here the sample spans about 120,000 clones, about four fifths being singletons. This TCR was sampled from a woman aged 40-49 years with acute or convalescent COVID-19. The chain combines TRBV2 with TRBJ2-7, with no clear D. The sequenced sample consisted of peripheral blood. CDR3 sequence reads: CASSLKTYEQYF. The CDR3 DNA reads as TGTGCCAGCAGCCTTAAAACCTACGAGCAGTACTTC.